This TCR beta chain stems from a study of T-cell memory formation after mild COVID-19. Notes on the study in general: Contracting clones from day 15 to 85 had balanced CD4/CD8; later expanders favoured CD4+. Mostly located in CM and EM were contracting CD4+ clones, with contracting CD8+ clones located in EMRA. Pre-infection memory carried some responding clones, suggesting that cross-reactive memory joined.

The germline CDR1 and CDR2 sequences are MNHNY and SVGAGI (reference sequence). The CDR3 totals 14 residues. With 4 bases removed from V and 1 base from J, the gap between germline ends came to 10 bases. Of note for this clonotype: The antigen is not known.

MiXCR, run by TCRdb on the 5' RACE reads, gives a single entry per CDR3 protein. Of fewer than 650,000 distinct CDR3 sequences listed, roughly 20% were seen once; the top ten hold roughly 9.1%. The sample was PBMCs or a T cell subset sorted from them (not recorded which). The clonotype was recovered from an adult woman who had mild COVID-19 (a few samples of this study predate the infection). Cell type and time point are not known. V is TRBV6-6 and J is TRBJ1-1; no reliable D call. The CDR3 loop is CASSSIGPNTEAFF. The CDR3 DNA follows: TGTGCCAGCAGTTCTATCGGGCCGAACACTGAAGCTTTCTTT.